This is a list of T cell receptor beta chains from one sample in a study of shared T cell receptors in the human thymus. Here immunoSEQ multiplex PCR was the method, and the copy in TCRdb shows in-frame clones only, minus some. The table records about 660,000 clones, 70% to 90% of them present only once. These records were also assigned to another study, of human thymus T cells.

The sequencing input was thymocytes. These receptors originate from a boy in the first two years of life with a congenital heart defect. Both conserved end residues are part of each CDR3. The order of the fields is clone size, J gene, D gene, V gene, CDR3 protein, CDR3 DNA. The D gene is left open where the match is weak. The size of a clone is reported for some rows only, either as once, few or many, or as a class for expanded clones.

>.|TRBJ2-7|TRBD1|TRBV28
CASSKDRVFDEQYF
TGTGCCAGCAGTAAGGACAGGGTTTTCGACGAGCAGTACTTC
>.|TRBJ2-7|TRBD2|TRBV30
CAWSPSPRTSGSSYEQYF
TGTGCCTGGAGTCCTTCCCCCAGGACTAGCGGGAGCTCCTACGAGCAGTACTTC
>.|TRBJ1-1|.|TRBV13
CASSYSRMNTEAFF
TGTGCCAGCAGCTACTCGAGGATGAACACTGAAGCTTTCTTT
>.|TRBJ2-3|.|TRBV27
CASSPRQDTQYF
TGTGCCAGCAGTCCGCGACAAGATACGCAGTATTTT
>.|TRBJ2-7|TRBD2|TRBV7-2
CASSYAAWASGAYEQYF
TGTGCCAGCAGCTACGCCGCGTGGGCTAGCGGGGCCTACGAGCAGTACTTC
>.|TRBJ2-1|TRBD2|TRBV29-1
CSAGGGLAGKGDEQFF
TGCAGCGCCGGGGGGGGACTAGCGGGGAAGGGGGATGAGCAGTTCTTC
>.|TRBJ2-7|.|TRBV10-3
CAISAPDRPSYEQYF
TGTGCCATCAGTGCACCAGACAGGCCCTCCTACGAGCAGTACTTC
>.|TRBJ2-1|TRBD2|TRBV4-3
CASSQDTGGRAGNEQFF
TGCGCCAGCAGCCAAGATACGGGGGGGAGGGCCGGCAATGAGCAGTTCTTC
>once|TRBJ1-1|.|TRBV18
CASSPQGLGREAFF
TGTGCCAGCTCACCTCAAGGACTGGGGAGGGAAGCTTTCTTT
>.|TRBJ1-2|.|TRBV2
CASSEESVGAQYGYTF
TGTGCCAGCAGTGAAGAGTCAGTAGGGGCCCAGTATGGCTACACCTTC
>.|TRBJ1-1|TRBD1|TRBV19
CASSTGTGRMRTEAFF
TGTGCCAGTAGTACAGGGACAGGTCGAATGAGGACTGAAGCTTTCTTT
>.|TRBJ2-3|TRBD2|TRBV27
CAIKRNLRGLALDTQYF
TGTGCCATCAAGAGGAACTTACGAGGACTAGCGTTAGATACGCAGTATTTT
>.|TRBJ2-7|TRBD2|TRBV27
CASSPRGLAGVYEQYF
TGTGCCAGCAGTCCTAGGGGTCTAGCGGGAGTATACGAGCAGTACTTC
>.|TRBJ1-2|TRBD1|TRBV4-1
CASSRGQATNYGYTF
TGCGCCAGCAGCCGGGGACAGGCTACTAACTATGGCTACACCTTC
>.|TRBJ2-2|TRBD1|TRBV29-1
CSVPRGQGVDTGELFF
TGCAGCGTACCCCGGGGACAGGGGGTCGACACCGGGGAGCTGTTTTTT
>.|TRBJ2-7|TRBD1|TRBV6-5
CASSLSPSRDSYEQYF
TGTGCCAGCAGTTTAAGCCCCAGTCGGGACAGTTACGAGCAGTACTTC
>.|TRBJ2-5|TRBD1|TRBV27
CASSPSRDRGRGETQYF
TGTGCCAGCAGTCCCTCGAGGGACAGGGGGCGCGGGGAGACCCAGTACTTC
>few|TRBJ1-4|.|TRBV21-1
CASSKACLLNEKLFF
TGTGCCAGCAGCAAAGCGTGCCTATTAAATGAAAAACTGTTTTTT
>.|TRBJ2-5|.|TRBV7-3
CASSLRTNQTQYF
TGTGCCAGCAGCTTACGCACAAACCAGACCCAGTACTTC
>.|TRBJ1-5|TRBD1|TRBV19
CASSPGQVYSNQPQHF
TGTGCCAGTAGCCCGGGACAGGTTTATAGCAATCAGCCCCAGCATTTT
>.|TRBJ2-1|.|TRBV27
CASSLGPVDEQFF
TGTGCCAGCAGTTTAGGTCCGGTCGATGAGCAGTTCTTC
>.|TRBJ2-4|.|TRBV11-2
CASSPEVRPWCF
TGTGCCAGCAGCCCCGAGGTGCGGCCCTGGTGCTTC
>.|TRBJ2-2|.|TRBV7-9
CASSATGFRTGELFF
TGTGCCAGCAGCGCCACAGGGTTTCGGACCGGGGAGCTGTTTTTT
>.|TRBJ2-7|.|TRBV14
CASSQVNLAEQYF
TGTGCCAGCAGCCAAGTAAATCTAGCGGAGCAGTACTTC
>.|TRBJ2-3|TRBD2|TRBV19
CASSILAGGLLSTDTQYF
TGTGCCAGTAGTATTCTAGCGGGAGGCCTCCTTAGCACAGATACGCAGTATTTT
>.|TRBJ2-5|.|TRBV11-1
CASSLGQELQETQYF
TGTGCCAGCAGCTTAGGACAGGAGCTACAAGAGACCCAGTACTTC
>once|TRBJ2-3|.|TRBV10-3
CAIARGASGTDTQYF
TGTGCCATCGCCCGAGGGGCTAGCGGCACAGATACGCAGTATTTT
>few|TRBJ2-3|TRBD2|TRBV5-6
CASSFPGGTQYF
TGTGCCAGCAGCTTCCCCGGGGGGACGCAGTATTTT
>once|TRBJ2-7|TRBD2|TRBV14
CASSQDIGKLAGVNEQYF
TGTGCCAGCAGCCAAGATATAGGTAAACTAGCGGGAGTAAACGAGCAGTACTTC
>.|TRBJ2-5|TRBD2|TRBV7-2
CASSFTSEEETQYF
TGTGCCAGCAGCTTTACTAGCGAAGAAGAGACCCAGTACTTC
>.|TRBJ2-7|.|TRBV6-1
CASSESAGKSYEQYF
TGTGCCAGCAGTGAAAGTGCAGGGAAATCCTACGAGCAGTACTTC
>.|TRBJ2-3|TRBD2|TRBV10-3
CAISEPTSENTAGAQYF
TGTGCCATCAGTGAGCCAACTAGCGAGAATACAGCCGGGGCGCAGTATTTT
>.|TRBJ2-2|TRBD2|TRBV7-2
CASSLPTSGRGHTGELFF
TGTGCCAGCAGCTTACCGACTAGCGGGAGAGGGCACACCGGGGAGCTGTTTTTT
>.|TRBJ2-7|TRBD1|TRBV28
CASSLYGQGVEYF
TGTGCCAGCAGTTTATACGGTCAGGGGGTGGAGTACTTC
>.|TRBJ1-2|.|TRBV21-1
CASSKEDGSPNYGYTF
TGTGCCAGCAGCAAGGAGGACGGGAGCCCTAACTATGGCTACACCTTC
>.|TRBJ2-3|TRBD2|TRBV5-1
CASSSGLAGGTDTQYF
TGCGCCAGCAGCTCGGGACTAGCGGGGGGCACAGATACGCAGTATTTT
>once|TRBJ1-5|TRBD1|TRBV10-3
CAISEVGQGESLNQPQHF
TGTGCCATCAGTGAGGTGGGACAGGGGGAGTCCCTTAATCAGCCCCAGCATTTT
>.|TRBJ2-7|TRBD2|TRBV27
CASSLSLPRLALETQYF
TGTGCCAGCAGTTTATCCCTCCCCCGACTAGCGCTGGAGACGCAGTACTTC
>.|TRBJ2-7|TRBD1|TRBV27
CASSPGQGYEQYF
TGTGCCAGCAGTCCGGGACAGGGGTACGAGCAGTACTTC
>.|TRBJ1-2|.|TRBV7-9
CASSCSTGRANYGYTF
TGTGCCAGCAGCTGCTCAACAGGGAGGGCTAACTATGGCTACACCTTC
>.|TRBJ2-6|.|TRBV14
CASSQPPRTVSSGANVLTF
TGTGCCAGCAGCCAACCCCCTAGGACAGTAAGCTCTGGGGCCAACGTCCTGACTTTC
>.|TRBJ1-1|TRBD1|TRBV6-5
CASSSRGQAFF
TGTGCCAGCAGTTCCAGGGGGCAGGCTTTCTTT
>.|TRBJ2-7|TRBD2|TRBV29-1
CSSDGGGDEQYF
TGCAGCTCCGACGGGGGGGGCGACGAGCAGTACTTC